These 15 T cell receptor beta chains share one sample of origin, sequenced in a study of T cell responses to AZD1222 COVID-19 vaccine. Profiled with immunoSEQ multiplex PCR; TCRdb holds only in-frame clones, not every one. The sample contains 150,000 to 200,000 clones, roughly nine tenths of which appear only once. The sequences come from peripheral blood, collected 28 days after the second AZD1222 dose. These receptors all come from an adult who received the AZD1222 COVID-19 vaccine.

This chain uses TRBV11-2 with TRBJ2-1; perhaps D is TRBD1 or TRBD2 (5 bases each). The CDR3 loop spans 15 amino acids. Trimming cost V 3 bases and J 1 base, with 10 bases left between them. CDR1 is SGHAT and CDR2 is FQNNGV in the germline V gene. The CDR3 protein is CASSLREGSYNEQFF. DNA of the CDR3: TGTGCCAGCAGCTTGCGAGAGGGGTCCTACAATGAGCAGTTCTTC.

This rearrangement joins TRBV4-1 to TRBJ1-3; the D is unclear. CDR1 and CDR2 from the germline V gene are MGHRA and YSYEKL. V gave up 0 bases and J gave up 3 bases, with 12 bases separating them. The CDR3 has 16 amino acids. DNA for the CDR3: TGCGCCAGCAGCCAAGATCGGAGCCAGCTTGGAAACACCATATATTTT. It codes for CASSQDRSQLGNTIYF.

This clone was recorded once. The chain employs TRBV18 and TRBJ1-4, with TRBD1 matching over 8 bases. CDR3 length equals 16 residues. CDR1 is KGHSH, CDR2 LQKENI, per germline. J gave up 7 bases and V 5 bases, and 12 bases lay outside the gene matches. CDR3 sequence: CASSVGQEWFREKLFF. In nucleotides, the CDR3 is TGTGCCAGCTCAGTGGGACAGGAATGGTTTCGTGAAAAACTGTTTTTT.

About this clone: Additional DNA sequences in this sample encode the identical CDR3. The chain combines TRBV2 with TRBJ1-2; 8 nucleotides line up with TRBD1. CDR3 size: 14 residues. Losses at the gene ends were 6 bases for V and 2 bases for J; bases not matched to a gene: 5. Germline CDR1 SNHLY, CDR2 FYNNEI. The CDR3 bases are TGTGCCAGCAGCCCCGGGACAGGAAACTATGGCTACACCTTC. Translation: CASSPGTGNYGYTF.

The V call is TRBV7-2, the J call TRBJ2-7, with 12 bases that match TRBD2. This CDR3 has 15 amino acids. Trimming cost V 1 base and J 9 bases; bases outside gene matches: 7. Germline V gene lookup returns CDR1 SGHTA and CDR2 FQGNSA. The CDR3 spells CASSLGTSGVGGQYF. The CDR3 DNA is TGTGCCAGCAGCTTAGGGACTAGCGGGGTTGGCGGGCAGTACTTC.

The rearrangement joins TRBV7-3 to TRBJ2-3; TRBD1 might be the D (6 bases). The germline V gene encodes CDR1 SGHTA and CDR2 FQGTGA. The ends were cut back, 5 bases at V and 4 bases at J, with 13 bases in the middle. The CDR3 spans 14 residues. The CDR3 DNA reads TGTGCCAGCAGCCCTACAGGGAGACCAGATACGCAGTATTTT. This sequence encodes CASSPTGRPDTQYF.

This sequence joins TRBV6-5 and TRBJ1-5; tentative D call: TRBD1 (5 bases). Deletions cut 4 bases from V and 4 bases from J, with 11 bases between. Germline assignment: CDR1 MNHEY and CDR2 SVGAGI. The length of the CDR3 is 14 residues. In DNA, the CDR3 is TGTGCCAGCAGTTTAAGACAGCAGAATCAGCCCCAGCATTTT. It specifies CASSLRQQNQPQHF.

The V and J genes are TRBV2 and TRBJ2-2, with 7 positions matching TRBD1. The CDR3 is 15 residues long. The ends lost 8 bases at V and 4 bases at J; junction bases unmatched: 10. CDR1 and CDR2 (germline): SNHLY, FYNNEI. The DNA for the CDR3 is TGTGCCAGCGGGAGAGCCGGGACAGCCACCGGGGAGCTGTTTTTT. The encoded protein is CASGRAGTATGELFF. The full variable domain, rest sourced from reference TRBV2 and TRBJ2-2, is EPEVTQTPSHQVTQMGQEVILRCVPISNHLYFYWYRQILGQKVEFLVSFYNNEISEKSEIFDDQFSVERPDGSNFTLKIRSTKLEDSAMYFCASGRAGTATGELFFGEGSRLTVL.

This clone was observed once. The CDR3, as DNA: TGCGCCAGCAGCGCCGGGACATCCGTTAACTATGGCTACACCTTC. It yields the protein CASSAGTSVNYGYTF. The V call is TRBV5-1, the J call TRBJ1-2, with D possibly matching TRBD1 (6 bases). In germline, CDR1 is SGHRS, CDR2 YFSETQ. V lost 4 bases, J lost 1 base, and 14 bases lay in between. CDR3 length: 15 amino acids.

This clone was seen only a few times. The J gene is TRBJ2-7, the V gene TRBV18; perhaps TRBD1 as D (6 bases). CDR3 length equals 14 residues. Between the trimmed V and J ends, which lost 6 bases and 5 bases, there was a span of 17 bases. Germline V gene lookup returns CDR1 KGHSH and CDR2 LQKENI. The CDR3 reads CASSLPPWGHEQYF. CDR3 DNA sequence: TGTGCCAGCTCGCTTCCCCCTTGGGGGCACGAGCAGTACTTC.

The chain links TRBV10-3 to TRBJ2-7, with a tentative D call TRBD2 (5 bases). The germline gives CDR1 ENHRY, CDR2 SYGVKD. The CDR3 totals 15 residues. V was pared by 2 bases and J by 3 bases, with 14 bases between. CDR3 sequence: CAISERTAGYYEQYF. The CDR3 bases are TGTGCCATCAGTGAGCGAACTGCGGGTTACTACGAGCAGTACTTC.

The J gene is TRBJ1-2, the V gene TRBV19, with D perhaps matching TRBD1 (5 bases). This CDR3 is 16 amino acids long. Per the germline V gene, CDR1 is LNHDA and CDR2 is SQIVND (reference sequence). Trimming cost V 1 base and J 4 bases, with 16 bases left between them. CDR3 sequence (DNA): TGTGCCAGTAGTATAGGGGGCAGTGGCTCGACCTATGGCTACACCTTC. Its translation: CASSIGGSGSTYGYTF.

About this clone itself: Other DNA sequences in this sample translate to the same CDR3. The rearrangement links TRBV19 to TRBJ1-6; 7 bases match TRBD1. Germline loops: CDR1 LNHDA, CDR2 SQIVND (reference sequence). V shed 6 bases and J 6 bases; nucleotides not matched to a gene: 5. The CDR3 runs to 14 residues. CDR3 sequence (DNA): TGTGCCAGTAGCAGAACAGGGGTTAATTCACCCCTCCACTTT. The encoded protein is CASSRTGVNSPLHF.

V and J are TRBV2 and TRBJ1-2, with TRBD1 matching over 7 bases. V shed 4 bases, J shed 7 bases, and the junction held 6 bases outside the gene matches. The CDR3 has 13 amino acids. The germline V gene has CDR1 SNHLY and CDR2 FYNNEI. The CDR3 DNA reads as TGTGCCAGCAGTGCGACAGGGTCGGGTGGCTACACCTTC. Its translation is CASSATGSGGYTF.

This clone was seen just once. The V call is TRBV6-6, the J call TRBJ1-2, with D hard to call. The CDR3 runs to 12 residues. The germline V and J ends were trimmed by 6 bases and 8 bases, with 13 bases remaining between them. Germline V gene sequence: CDR1 MNHNY, CDR2 SVGAGI (reference sequence). DNA for the CDR3: TGTGCCAGCAGCCCGGACCCTCTGGGCTACACCTTC. Amino acid sequence: CASSPDPLGYTF.